These 2 T cell receptor beta chains originate from one sample sequenced in a study of siplizumab effects on memory and regulatory T cells. TCRdb's table, derived via immunoSEQ multiplex PCR, lists solely in-frame clones and lacks some. The sample records tens of thousands of clones, nearly 98% being singletons. The sample taken for sequencing was naive CD8+ T cells sorted from blood. These receptors originate from a human donor in good health.

V gene TRBV7-3 combines with J gene TRBJ2-2; 9 bases are shared with TRBD2. Germline CDR1 is SGHTA and CDR2 is FQGTGA. There are 15 residues in the CDR3. J was trimmed by 1 base and V by 5 bases; bases with no gene match: 2. In DNA form, the CDR3 reads TGTGCCAGCAGCCTTAGCGGGGGGAACACCGGGGAGCTGTTTTTT. Amino acids: CASSLSGGNTGELFF.

The rearrangement uses TRBV4-2 and TRBJ1-1; 7 bases line up with TRBD1. Trimming at V came to 0 bases and at J to 7 bases, leaving 14 bases not matched to a gene. Germline loops: CDR1 LGHNA, CDR2 YNFKEQ. CDR3 size: 17 residues. CDR3 sequence (DNA): TGTGCCAGCAGCCAAGATAGAGGGGGCGCGGGTGGACATGAAGCTTTCTTT. Its protein product is CASSQDRGGAGGHEAFF.